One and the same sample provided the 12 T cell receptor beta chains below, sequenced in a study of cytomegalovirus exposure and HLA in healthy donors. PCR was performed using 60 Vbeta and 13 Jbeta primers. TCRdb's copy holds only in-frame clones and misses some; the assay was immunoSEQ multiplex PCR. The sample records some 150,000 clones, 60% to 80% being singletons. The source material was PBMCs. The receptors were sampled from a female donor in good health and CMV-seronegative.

As DNA, the CDR3 is TGCAGTAGACTAGCGGGGGGGACCCAGTACTTC. This codes for CSRLAGGTQYF. The chain combines TRBV20-1 with TRBJ2-5, with TRBD2 matching over 13 bases. The germline gives CDR1 DFQATT, CDR2 SNEGSKA (reference sequence). J gave up 7 bases and V 8 bases, and 1 base lay outside the gene matches. The CDR3 is 11 amino acids.

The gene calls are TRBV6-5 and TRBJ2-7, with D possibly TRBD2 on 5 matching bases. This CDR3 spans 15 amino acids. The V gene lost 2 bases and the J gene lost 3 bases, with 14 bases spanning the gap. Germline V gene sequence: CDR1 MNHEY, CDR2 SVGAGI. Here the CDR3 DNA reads TGTGCCAGCAGTTACGGACTGATTGGCGGCTACGAGCAGTACTTC. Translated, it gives CASSYGLIGGYEQYF.

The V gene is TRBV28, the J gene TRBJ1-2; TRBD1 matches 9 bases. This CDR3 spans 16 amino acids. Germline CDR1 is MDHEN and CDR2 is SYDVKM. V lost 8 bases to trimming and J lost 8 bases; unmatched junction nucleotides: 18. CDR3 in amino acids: CASSTIGKGQGYGYTF. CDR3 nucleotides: TGTGCCAGCTCTACCATTGGTAAGGGACAGGGTTACGGCTACACCTTC.

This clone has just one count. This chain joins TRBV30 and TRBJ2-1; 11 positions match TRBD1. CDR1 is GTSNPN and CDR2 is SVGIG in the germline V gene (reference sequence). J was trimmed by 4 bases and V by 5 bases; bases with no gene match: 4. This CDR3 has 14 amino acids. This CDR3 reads CAWGQGANYNEQFF. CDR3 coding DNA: TGTGCCTGGGGACAGGGGGCGAATTACAATGAGCAGTTCTTC.

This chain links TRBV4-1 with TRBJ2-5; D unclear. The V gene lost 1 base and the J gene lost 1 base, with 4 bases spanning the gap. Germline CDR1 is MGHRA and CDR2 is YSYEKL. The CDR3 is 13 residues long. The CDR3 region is CASSQGLQETQYF. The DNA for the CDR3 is TGCGCCAGCAGCCAAGGACTCCAAGAGACCCAGTACTTC.

CDR3 residues: CASSLEPGQGYNEQFF. Written as DNA, the CDR3 is TGTGCCAGCAGCTTAGAGCCGGGACAGGGTTACAATGAGCAGTTCTTC. This rearrangement joins TRBV7-2 to TRBJ2-1; 9 nucleotides match TRBD1. This CDR3 is 16 amino acids long. CDR1 and CDR2 (germline): SGHTA, FQGNSA. V lost 1 base, J lost 4 bases, and 5 bases stayed unmatched.

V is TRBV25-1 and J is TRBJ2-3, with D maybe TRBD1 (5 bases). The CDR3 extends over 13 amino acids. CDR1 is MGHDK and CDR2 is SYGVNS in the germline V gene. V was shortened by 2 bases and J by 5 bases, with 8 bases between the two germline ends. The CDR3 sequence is CASSEQGRDTQYF. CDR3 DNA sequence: TGTGCCAGCAGTGAACAGGGCCGAGATACGCAGTATTTT.

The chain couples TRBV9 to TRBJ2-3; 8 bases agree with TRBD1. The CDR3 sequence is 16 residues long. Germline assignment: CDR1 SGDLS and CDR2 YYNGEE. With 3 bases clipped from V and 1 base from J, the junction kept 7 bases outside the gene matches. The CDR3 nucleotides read TGTGCCAGCAGCGCCATTGGGACAGGCCGCACAGATACGCAGTATTTT. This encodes CASSAIGTGRTDTQYF. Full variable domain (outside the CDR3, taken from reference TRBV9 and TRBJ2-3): DSGVTQTPKHLITATGQRVTLRCSPRSGDLSVYWYQQSLDQGLQFLIQYYNGEERAKGNILERFSAQQFPDLHSELNLSSLELGDSALYFCASSAIGTGRTDTQYFGPGTRLTVL.

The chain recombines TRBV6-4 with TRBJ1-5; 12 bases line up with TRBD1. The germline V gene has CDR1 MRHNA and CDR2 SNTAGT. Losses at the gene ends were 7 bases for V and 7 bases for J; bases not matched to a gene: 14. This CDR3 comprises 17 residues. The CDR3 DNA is TGTGCCAGCACTGAAACTTCCGGGACAGGGGGCAGGCAGCCCCAGCATTTT. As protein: CASTETSGTGGRQPQHF.

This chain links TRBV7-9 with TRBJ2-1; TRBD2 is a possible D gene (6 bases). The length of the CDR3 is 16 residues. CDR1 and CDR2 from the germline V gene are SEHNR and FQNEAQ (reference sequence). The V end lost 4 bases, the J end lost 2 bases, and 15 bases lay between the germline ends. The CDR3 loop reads CASSSERVKTYNEQFF. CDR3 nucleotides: TGTGCCAGCAGCTCCGAGCGGGTTAAGACCTACAATGAGCAGTTCTTC.

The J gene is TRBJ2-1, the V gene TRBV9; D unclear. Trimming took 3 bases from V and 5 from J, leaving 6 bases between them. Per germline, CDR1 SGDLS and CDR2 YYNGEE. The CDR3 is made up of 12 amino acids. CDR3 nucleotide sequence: TGTGCCAGCAGCGCCAGAAACAATGAGCAGTTCTTC. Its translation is CASSARNNEQFF.

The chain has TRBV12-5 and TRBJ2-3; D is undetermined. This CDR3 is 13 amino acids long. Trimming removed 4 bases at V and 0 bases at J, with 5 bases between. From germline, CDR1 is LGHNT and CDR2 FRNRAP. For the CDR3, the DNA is TGTGCTAGTGGTTGGCAAAGCACAGATACGCAGTATTTT. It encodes CASGWQSTDTQYF.